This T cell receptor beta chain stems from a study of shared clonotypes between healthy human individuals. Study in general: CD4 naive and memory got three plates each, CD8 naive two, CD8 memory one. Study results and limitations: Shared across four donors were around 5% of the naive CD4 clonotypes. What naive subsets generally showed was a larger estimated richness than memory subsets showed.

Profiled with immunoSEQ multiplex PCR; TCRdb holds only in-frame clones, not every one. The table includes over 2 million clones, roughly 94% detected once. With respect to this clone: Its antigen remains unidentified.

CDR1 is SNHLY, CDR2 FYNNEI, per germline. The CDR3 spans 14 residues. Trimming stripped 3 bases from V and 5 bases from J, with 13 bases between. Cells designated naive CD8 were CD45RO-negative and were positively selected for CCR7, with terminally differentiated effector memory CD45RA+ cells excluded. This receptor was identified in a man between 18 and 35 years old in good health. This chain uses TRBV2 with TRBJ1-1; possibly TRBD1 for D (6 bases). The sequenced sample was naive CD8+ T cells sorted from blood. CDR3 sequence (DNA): TGTGCCAGCAGTGAGGCAGGGGCGGTTACTGAAGCTTTCTTT. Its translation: CASSEAGAVTEAFF.